Following are 16 T cell receptor beta chains from one sample sequenced in a study of T-cell reconstitution after alpha-beta-depleted transplantation in children. Unique molecular identifiers were incorporated into the prepared TCRbeta library. From the PCR reads, TCRdb called clonotypes with MiXCR, one entry per CDR3 protein. Of nearly 200,000 distinct CDR3 sequences listed, 6.3% were seen once; the top ten hold roughly 4.8%. Sample: PBMCs, taken before TCRalphabeta/CD19-depleted stem cell transplant. The receptors derive from a girl under two years old with combined immunodeficiency, due to receive a stem cell transplant.

In its sample, this clonotype was seen many times. This chain joins TRBV12-3 or TRBV12-4 and TRBJ2-3, with D possibly being TRBD2 (6 bases). V was cut by 3 bases and J by 6 bases, with 13 bases left in between. CDR3 size: 14 residues. The CDR3 DNA follows: TGTGCCAGCAGTTTTGGGGGGACTCCCGATACGCAGTATTTT. Its translation: CASSFGGTPDTQYF.

This clonotype occurred many times. In nucleotides, the CDR3 is TGTGCCAGCAGCTTAGCGCTACTTCTGTCTCCAGGGGAGACCCAGTACTTC. Protein sequence: CASSLALLLSPGETQYF. The chain carries TRBV7-2 and TRBJ2-5, with D possibly being TRBD1 (5 bases). Trimming removed 0 bases at V and 5 bases at J, with 19 bases between. This CDR3 comprises 17 residues. Germline CDR1 and CDR2: SGHTA and FQGNSA.

This clonotype occurred many times. V gene TRBV12-3 or TRBV12-4 combines with J gene TRBJ2-1, with TRBD1 as a possible D gene (5 bases). The V and J ends lost 2 bases and 4 bases respectively, with 15 bases between them. This CDR3 region has 16 residues. As DNA, the CDR3 is TGTGCCAGCAGTTTAAGTCAGGGCCGTTATTACAATGAGCAGTTCTTC. Translated, it gives CASSLSQGRYYNEQFF.

This clonotype was recorded many times. This chain uses TRBV5-1 with TRBJ2-7; D not resolved. V was shortened by 0 bases and J by 2 bases, with 9 bases between the two germline ends. The germline V gene has CDR1 SGHRS and CDR2 YFSETQ. The length of the CDR3 is 14 residues. The DNA for the CDR3 is TGCGCCAGCAGCTTGGCCTCAGGAACCTACGAGCAGTACTTC. Translated: CASSLASGTYEQYF. The full variable domain, completed using reference TRBV5-1 and TRBJ2-7, is KAGVTQTPRYLIKTRGQQVTLSCSPISGHRSVSWYQQTPGQGLQFLFEYFSETQRNKGNFPGRFSGRQFSNSRSEMNVSTLELGDSALYLCASSLASGTYEQYFGPGTRLTVT.

In its sample, this clonotype was seen many times. The V and J genes are TRBV20-1 and TRBJ1-1; D unresolved. Germline loops: CDR1 DFQATT, CDR2 SNEGSKA (reference sequence). This CDR3 is 15 amino acids long. The V end lost 0 bases, the J end lost 6 bases, and 17 bases lay between the germline ends. The chain's CDR3 is CSARDLGWAVPEAFF. DNA for the CDR3: TGCAGTGCTAGAGATCTTGGATGGGCGGTGCCTGAAGCTTTCTTT.

This clonotype was seen at least ten times. The chain employs TRBV29-1 and TRBJ2-6; D could derive from TRBD1 or TRBD2 (5 bases each). V was clipped by 6 bases and J by 0 bases, with 9 bases between them. The CDR3 has 14 amino acids. Germline values: CDR1 SQVTM, CDR2 ANQGSEA. The chain's CDR3 is CSVGVGSGANVLTF. CDR3 nucleotides: TGCAGCGTGGGGGTCGGCTCTGGGGCCAACGTCCTGACTTTC.

Of note for this clonotype: One junction end does not reproduce the germline sequence, and a read error may be involved. The J gene is TRBJ1-2, the V gene TRBV7-2, with 7 bases lining up with TRBD1. Germline V gene sequence: CDR1 SGHTA, CDR2 FQGNSA. This CDR3 contains 13 residues. The DNA of the CDR3 is TGTGCCGGCCGGCTAACAGGGGCCTATGGCCACACCTTC. Its translation is CAGRLTGAYGHTF. Full variable domain (remainder filled in from reference TRBV7-2 and TRBJ1-2): GAGVSQSPSNKVTEKGKDVELRCDPISGHTALYWYRQSLGQGLEFLIYFQGNSAPDKSGLPSDRFSAERTGGSVSTLTIQRTQQEDSAVYLCAGRLTGAYGHTFGSGTRLTVV.

This clonotype was recorded at least ten times. The chain recombines TRBV12-3 or TRBV12-4 with TRBJ2-3; unclear D gene. The CDR3 covers 13 residues. V dropped 7 bases and J dropped 3 bases, with 11 bases sitting between them. The CDR3 DNA sequence: TGTGCCAGCAATGTCCTAAAAACAGATACGCAGTATTTT. Its translation is CASNVLKTDTQYF.

The table lists this clonotype with a few counts. V is TRBV7-6 and J is TRBJ2-2; no clear D gene. The V end was cut by 5 bases, the J end by 7 bases, with 14 bases between. Germline V CDR1 and CDR2: SGHVS, FNYEAQ. The CDR3 contains 14 residues. CDR3 loop: CASSRFRTDGELFF. CDR3 sequence (DNA): TGTGCCAGCAGCCGTTTTCGGACGGACGGGGAGCTGTTTTTT.

Ten or more counts support this clonotype. The J gene is TRBJ2-6, the V gene TRBV2; no definite D call. Germline V gives CDR1 SNHLY, CDR2 FYNNEI. This CDR3 is built from 14 residues. V lost 8 bases, J lost 2 bases, and 10 bases lay in between. The CDR3 sequence: CASETSTGANVLTF. The DNA for the CDR3 is TGTGCCAGCGAGACCTCCACTGGGGCCAACGTCCTGACTTTC. Full variable domain (rest looked up from reference TRBV2 and TRBJ2-6): EPEVTQTPSHQVTQMGQEVILRCVPISNHLYFYWYRQILGQKVEFLVSFYNNEISEKSEIFDDQFSVERPDGSNFTLKIRSTKLEDSAMYFCASETSTGANVLTFGAGSRLTVL.

This clonotype came up many times. This chain connects TRBV9 to TRBJ2-2; perhaps TRBD2 as D (6 bases). Trimming stripped 9 bases from V and 3 bases from J, with 15 bases between. The CDR3 totals 14 residues. CDR1 SGDLS and CDR2 YYNGEE come from the germline V gene. CDR3 DNA: TGTGCCACCCGGCGGGACTTTGACACCGGGGAGCTGTTTTTT. Its protein is CATRRDFDTGELFF. Filled out from reference TRBV9 and TRBJ2-2, the complete variable domain reads DSGVTQTPKHLITATGQRVTLRCSPRSGDLSVYWYQQSLDQGLQFLIQYYNGEERAKGNILERFSAQQFPDLHSELNLSSLELGDSALYFCATRRDFDTGELFFGEGSRLTVL.

This clonotype was found many times. The V gene is TRBV15, the J gene TRBJ2-1, with D perhaps TRBD1 or TRBD2 (5 bases each). V was pared by 4 bases and J by 6 bases, with 16 bases between. The CDR3 is 15 residues long. In germline, CDR1 is LNHNV, CDR2 YYDKDF (reference sequence). Here the CDR3 reads CATSIGLGAGNEQFF. The CDR3 region has the DNA TGTGCCACCAGCATAGGCCTCGGGGCGGGCAATGAGCAGTTCTTC.

This clonotype was counted ten times or more. The rearrangement uses TRBV24-1 and TRBJ2-3; TRBD1 is a possible D gene (6 bases). V was shortened by 4 bases and J by 4 bases, with 11 bases between the two germline ends. There are 14 residues in the CDR3. The germline V gene encodes CDR1 KGHDR and CDR2 SFDVKD. The CDR3 DNA sequence: TGTGCCACCAGTGACAACAGGGATCCAGATACGCAGTATTTT. Protein: CATSDNRDPDTQYF.

This clonotype was detected many times. V gene TRBV29-1 combines with J gene TRBJ1-6, with a weak D call TRBD1 (6 bases). The CDR3 spans 13 residues. V shed 0 bases and J shed 9 bases, with 9 bases lying between them. Per the germline V gene, CDR1 is SQVTM and CDR2 is ANQGSEA. This CDR3 reads CSVEEARGSPLHF. CDR3 nucleotide sequence: TGCAGCGTTGAAGAGGCCAGGGGTTCACCCCTCCACTTT.

The sample holds many counts of this clonotype. V usage is TRBV3-1 and J usage is TRBJ2-5; 12 nucleotides align to TRBD2. The CDR3 is 17 residues long. Germline V gene lookup returns CDR1 LGHDT and CDR2 YNNKEL (reference sequence). V gave up 4 bases and J gave up 4 bases; unmatched junction bases: 10. The CDR3 bases are TGTGCCAGCAGCCCCGGACTAGCGGGGAAGATAGGAGAGACCCAGTACTTC. Protein sequence: CASSPGLAGKIGETQYF.

This clonotype appeared many times. The chain uses TRBV20-1 and TRBJ1-1; no reliable D call. The V end lost 0 bases, the J end lost 4 bases, and 12 bases lay between the germline ends. The CDR3 sequence is 14 residues long. The V gene's germline CDR1 is DFQATT and CDR2 SNEGSKA (reference sequence). CDR3 DNA sequence: TGCAGTGCTAGAGATTACGTGGGGAGCACTGAAGCTTTCTTT. Translated: CSARDYVGSTEAFF.